The TCR beta chain under discussion was sequenced for a study of T cells in localized non-small cell lung cancer. V lost 3 bases to trimming and J lost 0 bases, with 24 bases between them. Germline V CDR1 and CDR2: MDHEN, SYDVKM. The CDR3 has 21 residues. The method was immunoSEQ multiplex PCR; TCRdb's version includes in-frame clones alone and lacks a portion of them. The table has roughly 38,000 clones, around 90% seen once. The sequence came from a woman aged 35 to 69 with stage I lung adenocarcinoma. Sequencing used peripheral blood, obtained before any cancer treatment. The chain uses TRBV28 and TRBJ2-6; D is ambiguous. The CDR3 protein is CASSLNVQIPFISSGANVLTF. CDR3 sequence (DNA): TGTGCCAGCAGTTTGAACGTACAAATTCCTTTTATTAGCTCTGGGGCCAACGTCCTGACTTTC.